The following is a T cell receptor beta chain sequence with its context. This clonotype has just a few counts. The clone's antigen remains unknown. The junction shows a germline mismatch at one end, possibly a read error. The CDR3 goes from the cysteine to the phenylalanine over 16 residues. Solely the CDR3 DNA is kept, with 48 bases framed from the first base. The germline V gene (reference sequence) provides CDR1 MNHNY and CDR2 SVGAGI. The sample comes from a study of neurological immune-mediated disorders (dated by TCRdb to between 2019 and 2020). In terms of the full investigation: Among the approximately 35 multiple sclerosis patients, relapsing-remitting MS accounted for around 30 and secondary progressive MS accounted for 3. Alongside PBMC samples, the set of some 97 TCR-beta libraries contained longitudinal samples, technical triplicates, and paired CD4+ and CD8+ T-cell subsets that had been sorted. Peripheral blood TCR-beta repertoires from patients with HTLV-I-associated myelopathy (HAM/TSP), patients with multiple sclerosis, and healthy controls were compared in the study using UMI-based sequencing. Of the 68 subjects in the cohort, some 15 were HAM/TSP patients, some 34 were multiple sclerosis patients, and approximately 20 were healthy controls.

For unsorted PBMC libraries, 2 million PBMCs were used after storage in RNAlater at -80 degrees C until RNA extraction. Multiple sclerosis patients were enrolled in a US clinical protocol evaluating disease progression by magnetic resonance imaging. Peripheral blood underwent Ficoll-Hypaque density gradient centrifugation to isolate PBMCs, which were then cryopreserved in liquid nitrogen. cDNA was synthesized by template-switch 5'RACE using a primer with a 10-nucleotide random unique molecular identifier that tagged each TCR transcript. Every sequencing run yielded over 200 million TCR-beta sequences covering 15-18 subjects. The RNeasy kit was used for extraction of total RNA. The KAPA Real-time Library Amplification kit was used to amplify TCR-beta VDJ regions with primers for the TCR constant region and the 5'RACE anchor. A first PCR added sample indexes and Illumina adaptors, and a second PCR then raised library yield. After Ampure bead purification, the TCR product of roughly 650 bp was size-selected on a 2% E-gel SizeSelection system. Before pooling, libraries had their quality checked on a Bioanalyzer, their concentration measured with Qubit, and their quantity determined with the Kapa Library Quantification kit. Libraries were sequenced paired-end 2 x 150 bp on an Illumina HiSeq 2500. To increase sequence diversity, about 24-32% phiX was spiked into each library pool. The study's own analysis went as follows. The quality-filtered reads were processed with the UMI-based MiGEC pipeline, whose error correction step removed more than 90% of the raw TCR sequences. IMGT germline references were used for aligning VDJ genes, and each clonotype was defined as a unique CDR3 amino acid sequence together with its V-J genes. VDJtools evaluated clonal expansion, Shannon diversity and CDR3 relatedness (CalcPairwiseDistances, ClusterSamples); CLCbio workbench built phylogenetic trees. Using coefficient-of-variation modelling across technical triplicates, the study counted a clone as expanded if it had at least 8 unique UMIs. Starting from the raw public reads, TCRdb applied fastp trimming at Q25, assembled clones with MiXCR and retained in-frame beta chains. Rows are combined by CDR3 protein, so each entry shows the most common genes and DNA. The V and J calls come from TCRdb's annotation, not from the publication. The sample table holds approximately 59,000 distinct CDR3 sequences, of which around 5% were seen once. The leading ten clones occupy about 5.3% of the sample.

Here is what the overall study found, with its caveats: TCR clonal expansion was highest in HAM/TSP patients and lowest in MS patients, with MS patients falling below even healthy controls. Phylogenetic analysis grouped repertoires from 18 of 34 MS patients into a cluster of related CDR3 sequences, suggesting a possible repertoire-level signature. No clinical or MRI features were associated with the MS cluster, and the authors said that larger cohorts are needed. Across subjects, expanded clones never shared an identical CDR3 amino acid sequence, which suggests that the TCR-beta repertoires in every group were private.

The receptor was derived from a human donor with multiple sclerosis. The donor label of this sample is uncertain. The specimen was PBMCs. The V and J genes are TRBV6-6 and TRBJ2-2; 9 of the junction bases match TRBD1. This receptor has the CDR3 CASSKTPGQGSGELFF. The nucleotide sequence is TGTGCCAGCAGCAAGACACCGGGACAGGGAAGCGGGGAACTGTTTTTT.